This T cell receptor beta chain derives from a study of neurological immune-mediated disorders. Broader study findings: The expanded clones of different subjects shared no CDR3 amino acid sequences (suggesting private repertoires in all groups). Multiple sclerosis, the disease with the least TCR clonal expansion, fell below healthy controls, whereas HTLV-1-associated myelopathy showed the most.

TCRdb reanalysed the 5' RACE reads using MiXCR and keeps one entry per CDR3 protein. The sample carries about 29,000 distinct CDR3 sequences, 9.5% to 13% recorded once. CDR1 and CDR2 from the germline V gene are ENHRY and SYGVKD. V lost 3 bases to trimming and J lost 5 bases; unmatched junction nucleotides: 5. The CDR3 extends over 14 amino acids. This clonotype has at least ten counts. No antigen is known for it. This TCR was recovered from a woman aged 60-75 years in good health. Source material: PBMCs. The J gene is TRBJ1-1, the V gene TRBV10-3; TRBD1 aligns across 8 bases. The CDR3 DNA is TGTGCCATCAGTGACCAGGGGGCCAGGACTGAAGCTTTCTTT. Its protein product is CAISDQGARTEAFF.